Each of the 6 T cell receptor beta chains below was sequenced from the same sample in a study of tumor-infiltrating lymphocytes in oesophageal squamous cell carcinoma. MiXCR, run by TCRdb on the PCR reads, gives a single entry per CDR3 protein. Among around 20,000 distinct CDR3 sequences listed, less than 50% were seen once. What was sequenced was esophageal tumor tissue. Receptor source: a male donor with esophageal squamous cell carcinoma.

The CDR3 sequence: CASSLAAGGAFF. As DNA, the CDR3 is TGTGCCAGCAGTTTAGCGGCGGGAGGGGCTTTCTTT. The chain couples TRBV12-3 or TRBV12-4 to TRBJ1-1; D is ambiguous. The ends were cut back, 0 bases at V and 11 bases at J, with 10 bases in the middle. The CDR3 covers 12 residues.

This clonotype was counted ten times or more. The J gene is TRBJ2-4, the V gene TRBV19; the D call may be TRBD1 or TRBD2 (5 bases each). The J call may be incorrect, as the DNA end agrees better with TRBJ2-7. Per germline, CDR1 LNHDA and CDR2 SQIVND (reference sequence). There are 14 residues in the CDR3. For the CDR3, the DNA is TGTGCCAGTAGTCCAGAGGGGCTTACCTACGAGCAGTACTTC. Its protein is CASSPEGLTYEQYF.

By its share, this clonotype is medium-sized. The chain employs TRBV7-8 and TRBJ2-3; 7 bases agree with TRBD1. Germline V gene sequence: CDR1 SGHVS, CDR2 FQNEAQ. J gave up 4 bases and V 0 bases, and 10 bases lay outside the gene matches. The CDR3 has 17 residues. For the CDR3, the DNA is TGTGCCAGCAGCTTAGCCAGAGGGGGCTCTGGGCCAGATACGCAGTATTTT. This translates into CASSLARGGSGPDTQYF. Full variable domain (outside the CDR3, taken from reference TRBV7-8 and TRBJ2-3): GAGVSQSPRYKVAKRGQDVALRCDPISGHVSLFWYQQALGQGPEFLTYFQNEAQLDKSGLPSDRFFAERPEGSVSTLKIQRTQQEDSAVYLCASSLARGGSGPDTQYFGPGTRLTVL.

This chain joins TRBV10-3 and TRBJ1-4; D unresolved. Germline assignment: CDR1 ENHRY and CDR2 SYGVKD. V lost 2 bases to trimming and J lost 0 bases, with 7 bases between them. CDR3 size: 15 residues. The CDR3 loop is CAISETGSTNEKLFF. The CDR3 region has the DNA TGTGCCATCAGTGAGACGGGGTCAACTAATGAAAAACTGTTTTTT.

The sample holds a few counts of this clonotype. The rearrangement links TRBV7-6 to TRBJ2-1; D possibly corresponds to TRBD2 (5 bases). V was clipped by 0 bases and J by 13 bases, with 13 bases between them. This CDR3 has 13 residues. The germline V gene has CDR1 SGHVS and CDR2 FNYEAQ. The chain's CDR3 is CASSLAIGRRQFF. The CDR3 nucleotides are TGTGCCAGCAGCTTAGCTATAGGGAGACGACAGTTCTTC.

The V call is TRBV9, the J call TRBJ2-5, with a tentative D call TRBD1 (5 bases). CDR1 is SGDLS and CDR2 is YYNGEE in the germline V gene. The CDR3 is 16 residues long. V lost 0 bases, J lost 0 bases, and 12 bases lay in between. The CDR3 nucleotides read TGTGCCAGCAGCGTAGCTATCCAGGACAACCAAGAGACCCAGTACTTC. This translates into CASSVAIQDNQETQYF.